Below, 12 T cell receptor beta chains from the same sample are listed, as sequenced in a study of T cells in localized non-small cell lung cancer. TCRdb keeps only in-frame clones here, not all; method: immunoSEQ multiplex PCR. The table lists tens of thousands of clones, about four fifths of them singletons. Sequenced here: PBMCs, sampled before any cancer treatment. The receptors originated from a man between 40 and 70 years old with stage II lung adenocarcinoma.

This chain links TRBV27 with TRBJ1-1; 12 nucleotides line up with TRBD1. V trimming: 5 bases; J trimming: 4 bases; junction bases outside the gene matches: 8. Germline V gene data show CDR1 as MNHEY and CDR2 as SMNVEV (reference sequence). The CDR3 runs 16 residues. The CDR3 nucleotides are TGTGCCAGCAGTGGGCAGGGACAGGGGGCTAGCACTGAAGCTTTCTTT. This codes for CASSGQGQGASTEAFF.

V usage is TRBV6-1 and J usage is TRBJ1-4; TRBD1 matches at 7 bases. V was clipped by 1 base and J by 8 bases; unmatched bases: 7. CDR1 and CDR2 (germline): MNHNS, SASEGT. The CDR3 contains 15 residues. DNA of the CDR3: TGTGCCAGCAGTGAAGACTTAGGGGGCGACGAAAAACTGTTTTTT. Its protein is CASSEDLGGDEKLFF.

The J gene is TRBJ2-5, the V gene TRBV19; TRBD2 matches 11 bases. This CDR3 contains 15 residues. The V gene end was trimmed by 6 bases and the J gene end by 4 bases; junction bases not matched to a gene: 7. CDR1 and CDR2 (germline): LNHDA, SQIVND (reference sequence). The CDR3 DNA sequence: TGTGCCAGTAGCGTCTCTAGCGGGGGGTTAGAGACCCAGTACTTC. It specifies CASSVSSGGLETQYF.

In this sample, this clone turned up once. The chain uses TRBV7-2 and TRBJ2-7; a possible D gene is TRBD2 (6 bases). Deletions cut 5 bases from V and 4 bases from J, with 18 bases between. Germline V gives CDR1 SGHTA, CDR2 FQGNSA. This CDR3 has 15 amino acids. CDR3 sequence (DNA): TGTGCCAGCAGCCCTGGCGGGGCAGGGCAATACGAGCAGTACTTC. It encodes CASSPGGAGQYEQYF. The full variable domain, in which reference TRBV7-2 and TRBJ2-7 provide the parts outside the CDR3, is GAGVSQSPSNKVTEKGKDVELRCDPISGHTALYWYRQSLGQGLEFLIYFQGNSAPDKSGLPSDRFSAERTGGSVSTLTIQRTQQEDSAVYLCASSPGGAGQYEQYFGPGTRLTVT.

The rearrangement links TRBV4-1 to TRBJ1-2; possible D gene TRBD1, 5 bases. CDR1 MGHRA and CDR2 YSYEKL come from the germline V gene. CDR3 length: 14 amino acids. V lost 0 bases and J lost 4, with 9 bases in between. The CDR3 nucleotides are TGCGCCAGCAGCCAAGATTTCGGGGGCTATGGCTACACCTTC. This gives the protein CASSQDFGGYGYTF.

In its sample, this clone was seen a few times. This rearrangement joins TRBV11-2 to TRBJ2-5; possible D gene TRBD1, 6 bases. From germline, CDR1 is SGHAT and CDR2 FQNNGV. CDR3 length equals 14 residues. V was pared by 4 bases and J by 5 bases, with 14 bases between. The CDR3 DNA is TGTGCCAGCAGCTCCGGGACACAAGGGGAGACCCAGTACTTC. It encodes CASSSGTQGETQYF.

DNA of the CDR3: TGTGCCAGCAGGACCAGCGGCACAGATACGCAGTATTTT. Its protein is CASRTSGTDTQYF. The chain is built from TRBV2 and TRBJ2-3; D gene ambiguous. CDR1 SNHLY and CDR2 FYNNEI come from the germline V gene. The germline V and J ends were trimmed by 6 bases and 1 base, with 8 bases remaining between them. This CDR3 region has 13 residues.

The genes are TRBV6-1 and TRBJ1-1; a possible D gene is TRBD1 (5 bases). The CDR3 is 11 amino acids. Trimming removed 4 bases from V and 11 bases from J, with 11 bases in between. Germline loops: CDR1 MNHNS, CDR2 SASEGT. CDR3 nucleotides: TGTGCCAGCAGTGCCCCGGGGGTGGCTTTCTTT. It specifies CASSAPGVAFF.

This clone was counted once. V and J are TRBV7-2 and TRBJ2-1, with TRBD2 identical over 7 bases. The CDR3 has 18 amino acids. V dropped 3 bases and J dropped 4; count of bases not matched to a gene: 15. Germline CDR1 SGHTA, CDR2 FQGNSA. This chain's CDR3 is CASSFGPPGLAAYNEQFF. CDR3 nucleotides: TGTGCCAGCAGCTTCGGCCCCCCGGGGCTAGCGGCTTACAATGAGCAGTTCTTC.

This chain links TRBV11-2 with TRBJ2-7; the match to TRBD1 covers 8 bases. The CDR3 extends over 14 amino acids. Germline V CDR1 and CDR2: SGHAT, FQNNGV. V lost 5 bases, J lost 1 base, and 4 bases stayed unmatched. The CDR3 sequence: CASSTGTGSYEQYF. The CDR3 DNA sequence: TGTGCCAGCAGCACCGGGACAGGATCCTACGAGCAGTACTTC.

The chain employs TRBV19 and TRBJ1-2; TRBD1 aligns across 8 bases. With 5 bases clipped from V and 4 bases from J, the junction kept 9 bases outside the gene matches. From germline, CDR1 is LNHDA and CDR2 SQIVND (reference sequence). The CDR3 extends over 15 amino acids. For the CDR3, the DNA is TGTGCCAGTAGTTTGCCGGGACAGGTGATCTATGGCTACACCTTC. Its protein is CASSLPGQVIYGYTF.

This clone was observed once. This chain connects TRBV6-6 to TRBJ2-1, with 7 bases aligning to TRBD2. V was pared by 8 bases and J by 5 bases, with 12 bases of the junction left unmatched. This CDR3 comprises 15 residues. The germline gives CDR1 MNHNY, CDR2 SVGAGI (reference sequence). The CDR3 DNA reads TGTGCCAGCTCGACTCCTACTAGCGCCAACAATGAGCAGTTCTTC. Its translation is CASSTPTSANNEQFF.